The 32 T cell receptor beta chains listed next were all sequenced from one sample in a study of cytomegalovirus exposure and HLA in healthy donors. 13 Jbeta primers and 60 Vbeta primers were used for the PCR. TCRdb keeps only in-frame clones here, not all; method: immunoSEQ multiplex PCR. The sample includes fewer than 95,000 clones, 85% of them seen just once. Sequencing was carried out using PBMCs. These receptors were taken from a man aged 40-55 years in good health and CMV-seropositive.

V and J are TRBV11-2 and TRBJ2-5; 8 bases agree with TRBD2. CDR3 size: 16 residues. Unmatched junction bases numbered 10, after V lost 3 bases and J lost 4 bases. From germline, CDR1 is SGHAT and CDR2 FQNNGV. The CDR3 region is CASSFLSGSGGETQYF. The CDR3 nucleotides are TGTGCCAGCAGCTTCTTAAGCGGGAGTGGAGGAGAGACCCAGTACTTC.

The chain links TRBV4-1 to TRBJ2-5; no definite D call. The V gene's germline CDR1 is MGHRA and CDR2 YSYEKL. The CDR3 is 15 amino acids. The V end was cut by 3 bases, the J end by 4 bases, with 15 bases between. CDR3 nucleotides: TGCGCCAGCAGCCAGAATGAGCGCTCCACAGAGACCCAGTACTTC. Protein product: CASSQNERSTETQYF.

The V call is TRBV5-3, the J call TRBJ1-4; TRBD1 matches at 9 bases. TRBV5-3 qualifies as an ORF whose function is uncertain. Trimming took 4 bases from V and 8 from J; bases not matched to a gene: 9. CDR3 size: 15 residues. The CDR3 loop reads CARSAGQGRGEKLFF. CDR3 in DNA: TGTGCCAGAAGCGCCGGACAGGGGAGGGGAGAAAAACTGTTTTTT.

The chain combines TRBV7-9 with TRBJ2-5; 8 bases agree with TRBD1. This CDR3 comprises 14 residues. V lost 1 base and J lost 4; bases outside the gene matches: 2. Germline CDR1 reads SEHNR; CDR2 reads FQNEAQ (reference sequence). Here the CDR3 reads CASSLEDRGETQYF. The CDR3, as DNA: TGTGCCAGCAGCTTAGAAGACAGGGGAGAGACCCAGTACTTC.

This clone was detected only a few times. V usage is TRBV29-1 and J usage is TRBJ2-1; 9 nucleotides align to TRBD1. Germline trimming cut 6 bases from V and 7 bases from J; bases unmatched to any gene: 10. Germline CDR1 SQVTM, CDR2 ANQGSEA. The CDR3 is 14 amino acids. The CDR3 loop reads CSVDGTGKENEQFF. In DNA form, the CDR3 reads TGCAGCGTCGACGGGACAGGGAAGGAGAATGAGCAGTTCTTC.

The chain uses TRBV11-2 and TRBJ1-1; 8 bases are shared with TRBD1. J lost 6 bases, V lost 5 bases, and 8 bases had no gene match. The CDR3 totals 14 residues. CDR1 is SGHAT and CDR2 is FQNNGV in the germline V gene. In DNA form, the CDR3 reads TGTGCCAGCAGCCCGCGGACAGGGTATTCTGAAGCTTTCTTT. Protein sequence: CASSPRTGYSEAFF.

CDR3 in DNA: TGCGCCAGCAGCCTTAGGACAGGGGGGCTAGGTTCACCCCTCCACTTT. Residues: CASSLRTGGLGSPLHF. The V call is TRBV5-1, the J call TRBJ1-6, with 10 bases matching TRBD1. Losses at the gene ends were 4 bases for V and 9 bases for J; bases not matched to a gene: 10. Germline V lookup: CDR1 SGHRS, CDR2 YFSETQ. The CDR3 covers 16 residues.

This rearrangement joins TRBV9 to TRBJ2-5; D is possibly TRBD1 (5 bases). With 4 bases removed from V and 1 base from J, the gap between germline ends came to 14 bases. The V gene's germline CDR1 is SGDLS and CDR2 YYNGEE. The CDR3 is 15 residues long. CDR3 amino acids: CASSRSPDTQETQYF. In nucleotides, the CDR3 is TGTGCCAGCAGCCGTAGCCCGGACACCCAAGAGACCCAGTACTTC.

The chain employs TRBV5-1 and TRBJ2-7; TRBD2 matches at 8 bases. This CDR3 is 15 amino acids long. Trimming removed 3 bases from V and 1 base from J; junction bases left unmatched: 6. Germline CDR1 reads SGHRS; CDR2 reads YFSETQ. CDR3 DNA sequence: TGCGCCAGCAGCTGGACCAGCGGGAGTTCCTACGAGCAGTACTTC. Its protein is CASSWTSGSSYEQYF.

V gene TRBV11-2 combines with J gene TRBJ2-1, with D possibly TRBD2 on 6 matching bases. This CDR3 has 15 residues. Germline CDR1 reads SGHAT; CDR2 reads FQNNGV. The V gene lost 6 bases and the J gene lost 0 bases, with 12 bases spanning the gap. As DNA, the CDR3 is TGTGCCAGCAGTTCTACGGGACTCTCCTACAATGAGCAGTTCTTC. Amino acids: CASSSTGLSYNEQFF.

This rearrangement joins TRBV6-1 to TRBJ1-4; D might be TRBD1 (5 bases). The V and J ends lost 5 bases and 5 bases respectively, with 15 bases between them. Germline CDR1 reads MNHNS; CDR2 reads SASEGT. The length of the CDR3 is 15 residues. As DNA, the CDR3 is TGTGCCAGCAGTCCTCCGGGACTGTTAAATGAAAAACTGTTTTTT. Residues: CASSPPGLLNEKLFF.

V usage is TRBV12-5 and J usage is TRBJ2-7; 7 bases are shared with TRBD2. Per the germline V gene, CDR1 is LGHNT and CDR2 is FRNRAP. The CDR3 contains 15 residues. The junction had 8 bases not matched to a gene; V was cut back by 6 bases and J by 0 bases. The CDR3 DNA reads TGTGCTAGTGGACCAGGGACTACATACTCCTACGAGCAGTACTTC. The encoded protein is CASGPGTTYSYEQYF.

The CDR3 DNA reads as TGCGCCAGCAGTGAGCACGCAGCGGACACTGAAGCTTTCTTT. Protein product: CASSEHAADTEAFF. The J gene is TRBJ1-1, the V gene TRBV10-1; D is unclear. The CDR3 length is 14 residues. Germline values: CDR1 WNHNN, CDR2 SYGVQD (reference sequence). V lost 2 bases and J lost 3, with 10 bases in between.

J is TRBJ2-3 and V is TRBV6-5; 9 positions match TRBD2. With 1 base clipped from V and 2 bases from J, the junction kept 4 bases outside the gene matches. Per the germline V gene, CDR1 is MNHEY and CDR2 is SVGAGI. This CDR3 is built from 16 residues. The CDR3 coding sequence is TGTGCCAGCAGTTACTTACTAGCGGGTCTCACAGATACGCAGTATTTT. This encodes CASSYLLAGLTDTQYF.

This clone was found a few times. The chain uses TRBV7-9 and TRBJ1-4; maybe TRBD1 (6 bases). Trimming removed 1 base from V and 0 bases from J, with 6 bases in between. The CDR3 sequence is 15 residues long. The germline V gene has CDR1 SEHNR and CDR2 FQNEAQ (reference sequence). The CDR3 bases are TGTGCCAGCAGCTTAGGGACAGCAACTAATGAAAAACTGTTTTTT. Protein: CASSLGTATNEKLFF.

This sequence joins TRBV5-1 and TRBJ1-1; D remains unclear. This CDR3 comprises 14 residues. The germline V and J ends were trimmed by 0 bases and 1 base, with 7 bases remaining between them. Per germline, CDR1 SGHRS and CDR2 YFSETQ. CDR3 loop: CASSLVGGNTEAFF. CDR3 nucleotides: TGCGCCAGCAGCTTGGTCGGAGGGAACACTGAAGCTTTCTTT.

This sequence joins TRBV7-9 and TRBJ1-1, with 8 bases lining up with TRBD1. Per the germline V gene, CDR1 is SEHNR and CDR2 is FQNEAQ (reference sequence). With 5 bases clipped from V and 3 bases from J, the junction kept 11 bases outside the gene matches. This CDR3 is built from 16 residues. CDR3 protein: CASSLGEGGQDTEAFF. The CDR3 DNA reads TGTGCCAGCAGCCTAGGAGAGGGGGGACAGGACACTGAAGCTTTCTTT.

V is TRBV7-2 and J is TRBJ2-3; D possibly corresponds to TRBD2 (5 bases). V lost 5 bases, J lost 2 bases, and 17 bases lay in between. Germline CDR1 SGHTA, CDR2 FQGNSA. This CDR3 region has 16 residues. This chain's CDR3 is CASSLTPGSATDTQYF. DNA for the CDR3: TGTGCCAGCAGCCTTACCCCGGGGAGCGCCACAGATACGCAGTATTTT.

The chain carries TRBV7-9 and TRBJ2-5; 12 nucleotides line up with TRBD2. Trimming removed 3 bases from V and 3 bases from J; junction bases left unmatched: 2. CDR1 is SEHNR and CDR2 is FQNEAQ in the germline V gene (reference sequence). This CDR3 spans 15 amino acids. This CDR3 reads CASSLTSGSKETQYF. CDR3 DNA sequence: TGTGCCAGCAGCTTGACTAGCGGGAGCAAAGAGACCCAGTACTTC.

Notes on this clone: One end of the junction is discordant with germline, which a read error may explain. This rearrangement joins TRBV7-9 to TRBJ2-7; 8 positions agree with TRBD1. The length of the CDR3 is 12 residues. In germline, CDR1 is SEHNR, CDR2 FQNEAQ (reference sequence). CDR3: CSSSTTGAEQYF. As DNA, the CDR3 is TGTTCCAGCAGCACGACAGGGGCCGAGCAGTACTTC.

The V and J genes are TRBV9 and TRBJ2-7; TRBD1 matches 7 bases. Germline V gives CDR1 SGDLS, CDR2 YYNGEE. V was clipped by 0 bases and J by 5 bases; unmatched bases: 8. This CDR3 comprises 15 residues. The CDR3: CASSVDVGTVDEQYF. CDR3 DNA: TGTGCCAGCAGCGTAGACGTGGGGACAGTCGACGAGCAGTACTTC.

The rearrangement links TRBV19 to TRBJ2-5; 11 positions match TRBD2. Germline V CDR1 and CDR2: LNHDA, SQIVND (reference sequence). The CDR3 is made up of 14 amino acids. V trimming: 6 bases; J trimming: 7 bases; junction bases outside the gene matches: 7. As DNA, the CDR3 is TGTGCCAGTAGACCGACTAGCGGGGTGGGGACCCAGTACTTC. Translation: CASRPTSGVGTQYF. The variable domain in full, completed from reference TRBV19 and TRBJ2-5, reads DGGITQSPKYLFRKEGQNVTLSCEQNLNHDAMYWYRQDPGQGLRLIYYSQIVNDFQKGDIAEGYSVSREKKESFPLTVTSAQKNPTAFYLCASRPTSGVGTQYFGPGTRLLVL.

The rearrangement joins TRBV18 to TRBJ2-5; D is possibly TRBD1 (5 bases). Trimming removed 0 bases at V and 1 base at J, with 6 bases between. The CDR3 consists of 14 residues. Looked up from germline, CDR1 is KGHSH and CDR2 is LQKENI. CDR3 in amino acids: CASSPPQGQETQYF. The CDR3 coding sequence is TGTGCCAGCTCACCACCGCAGGGCCAAGAGACCCAGTACTTC.

This chain connects TRBV4-2 to TRBJ2-7; D possibly corresponds to TRBD2 (5 bases). The CDR3 spans 15 residues. V lost 4 bases and J lost 5, with 18 bases in between. Per germline, CDR1 LGHNA and CDR2 YNFKEQ. The chain's CDR3 is CASSPTGVKVDEQYF. CDR3 DNA sequence: TGTGCCAGCAGCCCAACCGGGGTTAAGGTCGACGAGCAGTACTTC.

This rearrangement joins TRBV28 to TRBJ1-3; D may be TRBD1 (5 bases). This CDR3 is 16 amino acids long. Trimming took 1 base from V and 10 from J, leaving 20 bases between them. Germline V gene lookup returns CDR1 MDHEN and CDR2 SYDVKM. Written as DNA, the CDR3 is TGTGCCAGCAGTTTATCTTGGGGCCTATCATCTTGGACCATATATTTT. This codes for CASSLSWGLSSWTIYF.

This chain joins TRBV27 and TRBJ2-3; D is ambiguous. V gave up 5 bases and J gave up 0 bases, with 9 bases separating them. CDR3 length: 14 residues. Germline lookup yields CDR1 MNHEY and CDR2 SMNVEV (reference sequence). CDR3 nucleotide sequence: TGTGCCAGCAGTATCTCCTCTAGCACAGATACGCAGTATTTT. Its translation is CASSISSSTDTQYF.

This clone was counted only a few times. The chain has TRBV5-6 and TRBJ2-3, with TRBD1 matching 7 bases. The CDR3 spans 14 residues. CDR1 SGHDT and CDR2 YYEEEE come from the germline V gene. With V trimmed by 4 bases and J by 4 bases, 6 bases remained unmatched. CDR3 nucleotide sequence: TGTGCCAGCAGCCGAAGACAGGGCGCAGATACGCAGTATTTT. Translation gives CASSRRQGADTQYF.

The chain links TRBV6-1 to TRBJ2-5; maybe TRBD1 (6 bases). Per the germline V gene, CDR1 is MNHNS and CDR2 is SASEGT. V was trimmed by 6 bases and J by 5 bases, leaving 13 bases between them. The CDR3 runs to 13 residues. The CDR3 bases are TGTGCCAGCAGGGAGACAGGTCGCGAGACCCAGTACTTC. Residues: CASRETGRETQYF.

The chain links TRBV10-3 to TRBJ2-5, with 8 bases lining up with TRBD1. The CDR3 sequence is 14 residues long. Losses at the gene ends were 2 bases for V and 2 bases for J; bases not matched to a gene: 1. The V gene's germline CDR1 is ENHRY and CDR2 SYGVKD. In nucleotides, the CDR3 is TGTGCCATCAGTGAGGGGACAGGACAAGAGACCCAGTACTTC. It specifies CAISEGTGQETQYF.

The CDR3 DNA reads as TGTGCCAGCAGTAAAACACAGACAGGAACTAACTATGGCTACACCTTC. Amino acid sequence: CASSKTQTGTNYGYTF. The chain combines TRBV6-6 with TRBJ1-2; D is possibly TRBD1 (6 bases). CDR1 is MNHNY, CDR2 SVGAGI, per germline (reference sequence). V lost 5 bases and J 0 bases, leaving 16 bases between the germline ends. This CDR3 comprises 16 residues.

This chain links TRBV5-1 with TRBJ2-1; 7 bases match TRBD1. Germline CDR1 reads SGHRS; CDR2 reads YFSETQ. V lost 3 bases and J lost 6; bases outside the gene matches: 6. The CDR3 is 14 residues long. As DNA, the CDR3 is TGCGCCAGCAGCTCGGAGACAGGGATCAATGAGCAGTTCTTC. Amino acid sequence: CASSSETGINEQFF.

This chain joins TRBV29-1 and TRBJ2-2; 9 bases fit TRBD1. From germline, CDR1 is SQVTM and CDR2 ANQGSEA. Trimming cost V 2 bases and J 2 bases; bases outside gene matches: 3. The CDR3 spans 15 residues. The CDR3 bases are TGCAGCGTTGAATTGGACAGGGGTAACACCGGGGAGCTGTTTTTT. It is translated as CSVELDRGNTGELFF.